What follows are 18 T cell receptor beta chains derived from one specimen sequenced in a study of shared clonotypes between healthy human individuals. The assay was immunoSEQ multiplex PCR, and TCRdb's table has in-frame clones only and misses some. The data hold over 1.5 million clones, with 95% to 99% observed a single time. Sample: naive CD4+ T cells sorted from blood. Documented subset: CD45RA+ positively selected. The receptor source for this set is a man younger than 40 in good health.

The chain is built from TRBV6-4 and TRBJ2-3; no reliable D call. V was shortened by 6 bases and J by 0 bases, with 10 bases between the two germline ends. Germline CDR1 reads MRHNA; CDR2 reads SNTAGT. This CDR3 spans 14 amino acids. The CDR3 coding sequence is TGTGCCAGCAGCCCCTCCCTCAGCACAGATACGCAGTATTTT. Translation: CASSPSLSTDTQYF.

The gene calls are TRBV5-4 and TRBJ1-4, with TRBD1 as a possible D gene (5 bases). The germline CDR1 and CDR2 sequences are SGHNT and YYREEE (reference sequence). CDR3 length equals 14 residues. Trimming removed 1 base from V and 7 bases from J, with 11 bases in between. DNA for the CDR3: TGTGCCAGCAGCTTGCAGGGATTGGCTGAAAAACTGTTTTTT. It codes for CASSLQGLAEKLFF.

The chain couples TRBV30 to TRBJ2-7; TRBD2 aligns across 9 bases. J was trimmed by 4 bases and V by 5 bases; bases with no gene match: 24. The germline gives CDR1 GTSNPN, CDR2 SVGIG (reference sequence). The CDR3 is made up of 19 amino acids. In DNA, the CDR3 is TGTGCCTGGTCCGCGGGGGGGTGGTACAGGGAAGGGCCTGAGTACGAGCAGTACTTC. Its protein product is CAWSAGGWYREGPEYEQYF.

On this clone itself: Other DNA sequences of this sample code for an identical CDR3. The rearrangement uses TRBV10-3 and TRBJ2-1; 13 bases are shared with TRBD2. The ends lost 6 bases at V and 7 bases at J; junction bases unmatched: 3. This CDR3 is 14 amino acids long. Germline CDR1 ENHRY, CDR2 SYGVKD. The CDR3 region is CAIRRLAGGNEQFF. For the CDR3, the DNA is TGTGCCATCAGAAGACTAGCGGGAGGAAATGAGCAGTTCTTC.

V gene TRBV29-1 combines with J gene TRBJ2-7; 9 bases agree with TRBD1. CDR1 is SQVTM and CDR2 is ANQGSEA in the germline V gene. The V segment lost 5 bases and the J segment 2 bases; nucleotides outside the gene matches: 7. The CDR3 spans 14 residues. The CDR3 DNA reads TGCAGCGTTCGATCGGGACAGGGAACCTACGAGCAGTACTTC. Residues: CSVRSGQGTYEQYF.

The chain carries TRBV5-4 and TRBJ2-7; D not resolved. CDR3 length: 12 amino acids. Trimming removed 0 bases from V and 5 bases from J, with 6 bases in between. Germline lookup yields CDR1 SGHNT and CDR2 YYREEE (reference sequence). The CDR3 loop is CASSLGQNEQYF. The CDR3 DNA follows: TGTGCCAGCAGCTTGGGGCAGAACGAGCAGTACTTC.

This chain uses TRBV27 with TRBJ1-1; D uncertain. CDR1 is MNHEY, CDR2 SMNVEV, per germline (reference sequence). With 4 bases removed from V and 5 bases from J, the gap between germline ends came to 20 bases. The CDR3 spans 16 residues. Here the CDR3 DNA reads TGTGCCAGCAGTTGGGCCTCAATAGGGAGCTTAACTGAAGCTTTCTTT. Translated: CASSWASIGSLTEAFF.

The rearrangement links TRBV18 to TRBJ1-5; 7 bases are shared with TRBD1. This CDR3 comprises 17 residues. The germline gives CDR1 KGHSH, CDR2 LQKENI. V lost 4 bases and J lost 6; bases outside the gene matches: 15. CDR3 loop: CASSLHRASPGGQPQHF. The CDR3 DNA follows: TGTGCCAGCTCACTACATCGAGCGAGTCCAGGGGGTCAGCCCCAGCATTTT.

Only one count was recorded for this clone. The chain couples TRBV19 to TRBJ2-2, with TRBD2 matching 7 bases. V dropped 0 bases and J dropped 5; count of bases not matched to a gene: 9. Per the germline V gene, CDR1 is LNHDA and CDR2 is SQIVND (reference sequence). The CDR3 covers 17 residues. In DNA form, the CDR3 reads TGTGCCAGTAGTATAGATCGGCTAGCCGGGAGGACCGGGGAGCTGTTTTTT. Encoded protein: CASSIDRLAGRTGELFF.

The gene calls are TRBV9 and TRBJ2-5, with TRBD2 as a possible D gene (5 bases). V was cut by 0 bases and J by 1 base, with 10 bases left in between. This CDR3 contains 15 residues. Germline V gives CDR1 SGDLS, CDR2 YYNGEE. CDR3 residues: CASSVGVTTQETQYF. CDR3 sequence (DNA): TGTGCCAGCAGCGTAGGTGTGACTACCCAAGAGACCCAGTACTTC.

V gene TRBV9 combines with J gene TRBJ2-1, with D tentatively TRBD2 (6 bases). This CDR3 contains 15 residues. V lost 0 bases and J lost 6, with 13 bases in between. Germline V gene data show CDR1 as SGDLS and CDR2 as YYNGEE. CDR3 residues: CASSVVAEPGNEQFF. The CDR3 DNA reads as TGTGCCAGCAGCGTAGTAGCGGAGCCCGGCAATGAGCAGTTCTTC.

The V gene is TRBV7-6, the J gene TRBJ2-7, with TRBD2 matching 10 bases. V dropped 5 bases and J dropped 5; count of bases not matched to a gene: 12. Germline CDR1 and CDR2: SGHVS and FNYEAQ. The CDR3 is 16 amino acids. The CDR3 DNA follows: TGTGCCAGCAGCACATTAGCGGGAGGAACCCTTGACGAGCAGTACTTC. Encoded protein: CASSTLAGGTLDEQYF.

This chain uses TRBV30 with TRBJ2-2; D remains ambiguous. With 2 bases removed from V and 4 bases from J, the gap between germline ends came to 8 bases. The CDR3 sequence is 13 residues long. Per germline, CDR1 GTSNPN and CDR2 SVGIG (reference sequence). CDR3 nucleotide sequence: TGTGCCTGGAGTCCAAGGTTCACCGGGGAGCTGTTTTTT. It encodes CAWSPRFTGELFF.

V and J are TRBV11-3 and TRBJ1-1, with D maybe TRBD1 (5 bases). CDR1 and CDR2 from the germline V gene are SGHNT and YENEEA. V lost 3 bases, J lost 3 bases, and 11 bases lay in between. The CDR3 sequence is 14 residues long. This CDR3 is CASSLGGGDTEAFF. In DNA, the CDR3 is TGTGCCAGCAGCTTGGGCGGGGGAGACACTGAAGCTTTCTTT.

The chain couples TRBV5-1 to TRBJ1-3, with D possibly being TRBD1 (5 bases). The CDR3 is 16 amino acids. Trimming removed 4 bases at V and 3 bases at J, with 17 bases between. CDR1 SGHRS and CDR2 YFSETQ come from the germline V gene. DNA for the CDR3: TGCGCCAGCAGCCTGGAGGGGCCCCCGAGTGGAAACACCATATATTTT. Its protein is CASSLEGPPSGNTIYF.

This CDR3 is CASNEGNNYGYTF. DNA of the CDR3: TGTGCCAGCAACGAAGGGAACAACTATGGCTACACCTTC. The chain employs TRBV6-5 and TRBJ1-2; D is unclear. The CDR3 sequence is 13 residues long. Germline V lookup: CDR1 MNHEY, CDR2 SVGAGI. Trimming shortened V by 7 bases and J by 2 bases, and 11 bases separated the two germline ends.

The genes are TRBV28 and TRBJ2-2, with TRBD1 matching over 7 bases. CDR3 length: 15 residues. V shed 5 bases, J shed 7 bases, and the junction held 10 bases outside the gene matches. The germline CDR1 and CDR2 sequences are MDHEN and SYDVKM. Here the CDR3 reads CASSLGDRVHGELFF. CDR3 DNA: TGTGCCAGCAGTCTCGGCGACAGGGTCCACGGGGAGCTGTTTTTT.

V and J are TRBV7-2 and TRBJ2-7; 9 bases fit TRBD1. V shed 1 base and J 3 bases; nucleotides not matched to a gene: 4. The CDR3 is 15 residues long. Per the germline V gene, CDR1 is SGHTA and CDR2 is FQGNSA. In nucleotides, the CDR3 is TGTGCCAGCAGCTTAGGACAGGGGGGGATCTACGAGCAGTACTTC. Residues: CASSLGQGGIYEQYF.